Sequencing of this TCR beta chain was carried out in a study of cytomegalovirus exposure and HLA in healthy donors (dated by TCRdb to 2017 to 2019). Regarding the study in general: According to an earlier analysis of several hundred of the donors, about 179 million T cells yielded 117 million unique TCR beta sequences and about 300 Gb of sequence data. Every discovery cohort repertoire had been produced on one sequencing platform. An earlier analysis of fewer than 700 of the donors applied high-throughput TCR beta sequencing to assess whether each TCR beta V gene segment acted as functional or pseudogenic. An early release that covered about 600 HLA-typed donors contained approximately 300 gigabases of sequencing data and tens of millions of unique TCR sequences. Rather than drawing on any new phenotypic data, the later analysis identified candidate immune exposures from TCR beta sequences and the way those sequences occurred across donors. The number of donors typed differed by locus, with roughly 629-640 for A, B, C, DRB1 and DQB1, roughly 550 for DQA1, 600 to 610 for DPA1, and under 490 for DPB1. The study aimed to test whether signatures of past pathogen exposure could be identified by cataloging public T cell receptors. Of the 398 genotyped donors, less than 90% were placed in the genetic ancestry cluster associated with self-reported Caucasian donors. Donor age, sex, ethnicity and CMV serostatus were compiled alongside the repertoire data. In a later analysis, previously published TCR beta repertoires from about 640 donors were re-analyzed and high-resolution HLA genotyping was added so that TCR occurrence patterns could be studied. The study combined high-throughput TCR immunosequencing, statistical association of individual TCRs with disease status, and machine learning to predict cytomegalovirus infection status. Along with the roughly 670-subject first cohort, a separate validation cohort of 120 different subjects was used. In a later genetic analysis, genome-wide SNP genotypes for about 65% of the roughly 670 donors were used, and that subset was treated as a discovery cohort. On average, 235,054 unique TCR beta nucleotide sequences were sequenced per donor among about 400 genotyped donors of the cohort, with roughly 20% of those sequences being non-productive. Because of strong linkage in the cohort, five DR-DQ haplotypes were treated as single units for association and clustering. The study used immunosequencing to profile the T cell repertoires of hundreds of subjects and linked those repertoires to cytomegalovirus serostatus. HLA typing included class I and class II loci at four-digit resolution. What the study reported, not specific to this receptor: The presence/absence analyses assumed that sequencing depth was roughly uniform across donors, and that assumption may not be true. A further reported finding was that TCR beta sequences accurately predicted the HLA-A and HLA-B alleles for most subjects in the first cohort. For the cohort, immune exposure information was limited to CMV serostatus. The sequencing pipeline was judged likely to have produced a cluster of highly shared sequence variants as a technical artifact. Because HLA typing was missing for some donors at each locus, association tests included only the typed subset. In a later genetic analysis, fewer N-insertions in productive TCRs were reported among donors in an Asian-associated ancestry cluster than the 666-donor mean. When HLA alleles, especially DR and DQ, strongly co-occurred, attributing TCR associations to individual alleles was difficult. An association between a missense DCLRE1C variant and V-gene and J-gene trimming of TCR beta chains was found in a later genetic analysis and replicated in an independent cohort. In a later analysis, HLA-associated TCR beta chains showed more clonal expansion and lower generation probabilities than non-associated chains that were equally common. In a later analysis, most CMV-associated TCR beta chains were found to appear HLA-restricted, with HLA associations seemingly driven largely by CMV exposure. A later analysis found that TCR association rates varied across HLA loci, with DRB1 alleles showing the most associated TCRs and HLA-C alleles the fewest. Over 15 rarely observed V segments, including chromosome 9 orphons, were excluded from the earlier analysis of 550 to 700 of the donors because counts were too low. Some IMGT-functional V segments, including TRBV6-2 and TRBV6-3, could not be distinguished by the 87-base-pair reads and were therefore excluded. A later analysis reported that several top co-occurrence clusters appeared linked to parvovirus B19, influenza, CMV and Epstein-Barr virus. The classifier was reported to diagnose cytomegalovirus status with high specificity and sensitivity in both the original cohort and the validation cohort. In the study, some 160 TCR beta chains were listed as associated with cytomegalovirus. Specific HLA alleles were associated with 15,000 to 20,000 TCR beta sequences at a false discovery rate of 0.05 in a later analysis. Linkage disequilibrium might explain the correlated functional status among segregating V segments, but an unknown experimental factor could not be ruled out. Most TCR sequences were seen in very few donors, while some public TCRs were found in many individuals. An earlier analysis of approximately 540 of the donors showed that most TCR beta V segments appeared in productive rearrangements either about 87% or about 30% of the time, which broadly matched IMGT annotations. The authors suggested that the approach could potentially be extended to other disease states and immunological phenotypes. In vitro tests confirmed that three of the cytomegalovirus-associated TCR beta chains recognize cytomegalovirus antigens. Only TCR beta chains were sequenced in this cohort, and the absence of alpha or paired-chain data limited detectable features.

Library generation was performed with the immunoSEQ multiplex PCR assay. For the multiplex PCR, a mixture combining 60 forward primers for TCR Vbeta segments and 13 reverse primers for TCR Jbeta segments was used. The CDR3 region of rearranged TCR beta genes was amplified from genomic DNA with a multiplex PCR assay. On the Illumina HiSeq System, the amplified TCR beta libraries were sequenced as 87-base-pair reads. Turning to the authors' computational methods: A later analysis tallied approximately 87 million unique TCR beta chains across the roughly 610 repertoires, and around 12 million of those chains were shared by two or more donors. Raw reads were error-corrected and collapsed into unique sequences with a nearest-neighbor algorithm that merged closely related sequences to remove PCR and sequencing errors. CDR3 sequences were aligned to IMGT reference sequences to assign V, D and J gene segments. For a sequence to be retained, a match of at least six nucleotides to both a V gene segment and a J gene segment was required. A rearrangement counted as productive if the CDR3 had no stop codons and remained in frame with V and J, and every other rearrangement counted as non-productive. Following IMGT convention, CDR3 was defined as the stretch from the second conserved V-encoded cysteine to the conserved J-encoded phenylalanine. Sequences without an unambiguous match to a single V gene segment were excluded from the earlier analysis of about 630 of the donors. In an earlier analysis of a few hundred of the donors, V segments were called functional above 56.7% productive rearrangements and were called segregating when the between-donor standard deviation exceeded 5%. To diagnose cytomegalovirus status from the catalog of TCR beta chain sequences, a statistical classification framework was built. V and J gene assignment, in a later analysis, came from comparing TCR nucleotide sequences with IMGT/GENE-DB human TR gene sequences. In a later analysis, CDR3 sequences and most-parsimonious VDJ recombination scenarios were assigned using the TCRdist pipeline. A later analysis defined each TCR beta chain by its CDR3 amino acid sequence plus V-gene family, and excluded reads lacking a unique V-gene family. As a way to deal with suspected cross-contamination and a sequencing artifact, a later analysis dropped hundreds of nucleotide sequences that were highly shared and had low generation probability. In a later analysis, a clonal expansion index for each public chain was calculated from normalized within-repertoire ranks of inferred template counts. In a later analysis, generation probabilities were computed with a VDJ recombination model fitted to out-of-frame rearrangements, and the resulting probabilities were checked against IGoR. In a later analysis, TCR-TCR, TCR-HLA and TCR-CMV co-occurrence was scored with hypergeometric tests, and a repertoire-size bias correction was applied to TCR pairs. In a later analysis, false discovery rates were estimated by permuting HLA or CMV assignments 20 times. In a later analysis, co-occurring TCRs were grouped using DBSCAN, with TCRdist sequence similarity added in when clustering inside HLA-allele-positive subsets. Repertoires with fewer than 30,000 or more than 120,000 public chains were left out of co-occurrence clustering, as were a handful of repertoires with anomalous nucleotide sharing. Imported from immuneACCESS, the table was reduced by TCRdb to in-frame sequences with V and J called. These copies leave out some clones; in studies compared against another copy, an unresolved V gene accounts for under half, and the cause of the remainder is not known. V, J and clone size reflect that table, while D and trimming were determined from the DNA. For this sample there are 200,000 to 300,000 clones; approximately 84% appear just once. In total, the top ten clones hold 1.5% to 2% of the sample.

With regard to this clone: Its antigen is not yet known. There are no base qualities to consult, and no much larger clone falls within one base.

Including cysteine and phenylalanine, the CDR3 has 14 amino acids. The DNA shown is the 42-base CDR3, in frame from base 1. Deletion took 2 bases off V and 2 bases off J, with a span of 9 bases between the germline ends. Via the germline V gene, CDR1 is ENHRY and CDR2 SYGVKD. The cohort comprised some 700 healthy bone marrow donors. All cohort members were sampled while nominally healthy, although unrecorded immune exposures were likely present. The donor tested CMV seropositive, placing the donor among the approximately 290 seropositive members of the cohort. A peripheral blood sample was collected from each donor, and TCR beta sequencing was performed on peripheral blood mononuclear cells. Genomic DNA extraction from the blood cell samples was performed with the Qiagen DNeasy Blood Extraction Kit.

The TCR was taken from a woman in her forties in good health and CMV-seropositive. The sequencing input was PBMCs. The V and J genes are TRBV10-3 and TRBJ2-5; the D gene is unclear. The DNA sequence is given as TGTGCCATCAGTGAGGGTGGAGATCAAGAGACCCAGTACTTC. Its protein product is CAISEGGDQETQYF.